This T cell receptor beta chain emerged from a study of cytomegalovirus exposure and HLA in healthy donors (dated by TCRdb to about 2017). Broadly, across the study: In an earlier analysis of 587 of the donors, around 290 Gb of sequence data and 100 million or so unique TCR beta sequences from about 179 million T cells were reported. On average, 235,054 unique TCR beta nucleotide sequences were sequenced per donor among several hundred genotyped donors of the cohort, with roughly 19% of those sequences being non-productive. The study combined high-throughput TCR immunosequencing, statistical association of individual TCRs with disease status, and machine learning to predict cytomegalovirus infection status. Approximately 310 gigabases of sequencing data and approximately 84 million unique TCR sequences were included in an early release covering over 600 HLA-typed donors. In addition to the first cohort of 666 subjects, a separate validation cohort of 120 different subjects was used. Donor age, sex, ethnicity and CMV serostatus were collected together with the repertoire data. Typing coverage varied by locus: roughly 629-630 donors for A, B, C, DRB1 and DQB1; more than 500 for DQA1; more than 600 for DPA1; approximately 450 for DPB1. An earlier analysis of approximately 640 of the donors applied high-throughput TCR beta sequencing to assess whether each TCR beta V gene segment acted as functional or pseudogenic. About five DR-DQ haplotypes were handled as single units for association and clustering, since linkage in the cohort was strong. The study aimed to test whether signatures of past pathogen exposure could be identified by cataloging public T cell receptors. The study used immunosequencing to profile the T cell repertoires of hundreds of subjects and linked those repertoires to cytomegalovirus serostatus. Class I and class II HLA loci were covered by the typing at four-digit resolution. The genetic ancestry cluster associated with self-reported Caucasian donors included roughly four fifths of the roughly 400 genotyped donors. A later analysis re-analyzed previously published TCR beta repertoires from 660 or so donors and added high-resolution HLA genotyping to study TCR occurrence patterns. Genome-wide SNP genotypes for about 65% of the 666 donors were used in a later genetic analysis, which treated that subset as a discovery cohort. All discovery cohort repertoires had been generated on a single sequencing platform. Rather than drawing on any new phenotypic data, the later analysis identified candidate immune exposures from TCR beta sequences and the way those sequences occurred across donors. General study outcomes and caveats: Broadly in line with IMGT annotations, most TCR beta V segments showed up in productive rearrangements about 87% or about 30% of the time in an earlier analysis of several hundred of the donors. In this cohort, only TCR beta chains were sequenced, and detectable features were limited by the absence of alpha or paired-chain data. According to a later analysis, TCR association rates differed among HLA loci, with DRB1 alleles showing the most associated TCRs and HLA-C alleles showing the fewest. In a later genetic analysis, a missense DCLRE1C variant was associated with V-gene and J-gene trimming of TCR beta chains, and the association was replicated in an independent cohort. In both the original and validation cohorts, the classifier was reported to diagnose cytomegalovirus status with high specificity and sensitivity. When HLA alleles, especially DR and DQ, strongly co-occurred, TCR associations were difficult to assign to individual alleles. Roughly uniform sequencing depth across donors was assumed in presence/absence analyses, although this assumption may not hold. Immune exposure information for the cohort was limited to CMV serostatus. Because counts were too low, more than 15 rarely observed V segments, including chromosome 9 orphons, were left out of the earlier analysis of roughly 600 of the donors. In a later analysis, around 17,000 TCR beta sequences were associated with specific HLA alleles at a false discovery rate of 0.05. The sequencing pipeline was judged likely to have produced a cluster of highly shared sequence variants as a technical artifact. Because the 87-base-pair reads could not distinguish some IMGT-functional V segments, including TRBV6-2 and TRBV6-3, those segments were excluded. In a later analysis, several top co-occurrence clusters were reported to appear linked to parvovirus B19, influenza, CMV and Epstein-Barr virus. In a later genetic analysis, fewer N-insertions in productive TCRs were reported among donors in an Asian-associated ancestry cluster than the approximately 670-donor mean. A later analysis found that most CMV-associated TCR beta chains appeared HLA-restricted, with HLA associations seemingly driven largely by CMV exposure. In a later analysis, HLA-associated TCR beta chains showed more clonal expansion and lower generation probabilities than non-associated chains that were equally common. A few of the identified cytomegalovirus-associated TCR beta chains were confirmed in vitro to be specific for cytomegalovirus antigens. The study listed 170 or so TCR beta chains as associated with cytomegalovirus. Because HLA typing was missing for some donors at each locus, association tests included only the typed subset. Linkage disequilibrium might explain the correlated functional status among segregating V segments, but an unknown experimental factor could not be ruled out. Most TCR sequences were seen in very few donors, while some public TCRs were found in many individuals. A further reported finding was that TCR beta sequences accurately predicted the HLA-A and HLA-B alleles for most subjects in the first cohort. It was suggested by the authors that the approach could potentially be generalized to other disease states and immunological phenotypes.

The cohort was made up of approximately 670 healthy bone marrow donors. All cohort members were sampled while nominally healthy, although unrecorded immune exposures were likely present. The donor was CMV seronegative and was included in the group of around 320 seronegative cohort members. A peripheral blood sample was collected from each donor, and TCR beta sequencing was performed on peripheral blood mononuclear cells. The Qiagen DNeasy Blood Extraction Kit was used to extract genomic DNA from the blood cell samples. Taken from cysteine to phenylalanine, the CDR3 has 17 residues. Of the read, only the CDR3 DNA is kept; its 51 bases are in frame from base 1. The junction carries 20 bases between V and J, which are trimmed by 2 bases and 6 bases respectively. The method was the immunoSEQ multiplex PCR assay. For the multiplex PCR, a mixture combining 60 forward primers for TCR Vbeta segments and 13 reverse primers for TCR Jbeta segments was used. A multiplex PCR assay on genomic DNA amplified the CDR3 region of rearranged TCR beta genes. The amplified TCR beta libraries were sequenced on the Illumina HiSeq System as 87-base-pair reads. The authors processed their data as follows. A later analysis tallied tens of millions of unique TCR beta chains across the 666 repertoires, and some 12 million of those chains were shared by two or more donors. Raw reads were error-corrected and collapsed into unique sequences with a nearest-neighbor algorithm that merged closely related sequences to remove PCR and sequencing errors. Alignment of CDR3 sequences to IMGT reference sequences was used to assign V, D and J gene segments. For a sequence to be retained, a match of at least six nucleotides was required to both a V gene segment and a J gene segment. Rearrangements were classified as productive when the CDR3 lacked stop codons and remained in frame with V and J, and all other rearrangements were classified as non-productive. Following IMGT convention, CDR3 was defined as the stretch from the second conserved V-encoded cysteine up to the conserved J-encoded phenylalanine. In an earlier analysis of around 570 of the donors, sequences lacking an unambiguous match to a single V gene segment were excluded. An earlier analysis of fewer than 650 of the donors classified V segments as functional when productive rearrangements were above 56.7% and as segregating when the standard deviation between donors was above 5%. To diagnose cytomegalovirus status from the catalog of TCR beta chain sequences, a statistical classification framework was built. A later analysis assigned V and J genes by comparing TCR nucleotide sequences with IMGT/GENE-DB human TR gene sequences. The TCRdist pipeline was used in a later analysis to assign CDR3 sequences and most-parsimonious VDJ recombination scenarios. A later analysis defined each TCR beta chain by its CDR3 amino acid sequence plus V-gene family, and excluded reads lacking a unique V-gene family. As a way to deal with suspected cross-contamination and a sequencing artifact, a later analysis dropped 640 or so nucleotide sequences that were highly shared and had low generation probability. For each public chain, a later analysis derived a clonal expansion index from normalized ranks of inferred template counts within each repertoire. A later analysis computed generation probabilities with a VDJ recombination model fitted to out-of-frame rearrangements, and checked the results against IGoR. In a later analysis, hypergeometric tests were used to score TCR-TCR, TCR-HLA and TCR-CMV co-occurrence, with a repertoire-size bias correction applied to TCR pairs. To estimate false discovery rates, a later analysis permuted the HLA or CMV assignments 20 times. In a later analysis, co-occurring TCRs were grouped using DBSCAN, and TCRdist sequence similarity was added for clustering within HLA-allele-positive subsets. Co-occurrence clustering excluded repertoires with fewer than 30,000 or more than 120,000 public chains, plus five with anomalous nucleotide sharing. The source is immuneACCESS, and TCRdb retained only in-frame sequences with V and J called. Part of the clones is not carried over; for the studies checked, unresolved V genes explain less than half of this, and the remainder is unexplained. V and J calls and clone size follow that table, whereas D and trimming were derived from the DNA. Recorded for this sample are around 130,000 clones; about 80% of them occurred a single time. The top ten hold roughly 2.5% of the sample.

Notes on this clone: Its recognized antigen is unknown. No quality values exist for individual bases; no much larger clone is one base distant.

This TCR derives from a man aged 25 to 40 in good health and CMV-seronegative. The chain is assembled from TRBV23-1 and TRBJ1-5; no D gene can be assigned with confidence. Being an ORF, TRBV23-1 has a function that is uncertain. Sequenced sample: PBMCs. The DNA sequence follows: TGCGCCAGCAGTCAAGACAACGACGAGGGTCACGGTCAGCCCCAGCATTTT. Translated, this gives CASSQDNDEGHGQPQHF.